This T cell receptor (beta chain) came from a study of blood T cell repertoires in COVID-19. Study-level information: Sample material is recorded as cDNA or gDNA derived from T cells, B-cell-depleted T cells, or PBMCs.

As handled by the study authors: For nucleated cells, counts were estimated from reference gene primer amplification. Method: immunoSEQ multiplex PCR; TCRdb's copy keeps in-frame clones and lacks some. For V, J and clone size, that table is used; D and trimming come from the DNA. The table shows some 210,000 clones, with 92% occurring only once. This CDR3 is built from 15 residues. With V trimmed by 2 bases and J by 4 bases, 4 bases remained unmatched. The germline V gene has CDR1 SGHAT and CDR2 FQNNGV. The J gene is TRBJ2-2, the V gene TRBV11-2, with 7 bases aligning to TRBD2. Sequences were obtained from peripheral blood. This clonotype was obtained from a man younger than 40 with acute or convalescent COVID-19. The CDR3: CASSLLGGTTGELFF. The CDR3, as DNA: TGTGCCAGCAGCTTACTGGGGGGGACCACCGGGGAGCTGTTTTTT.